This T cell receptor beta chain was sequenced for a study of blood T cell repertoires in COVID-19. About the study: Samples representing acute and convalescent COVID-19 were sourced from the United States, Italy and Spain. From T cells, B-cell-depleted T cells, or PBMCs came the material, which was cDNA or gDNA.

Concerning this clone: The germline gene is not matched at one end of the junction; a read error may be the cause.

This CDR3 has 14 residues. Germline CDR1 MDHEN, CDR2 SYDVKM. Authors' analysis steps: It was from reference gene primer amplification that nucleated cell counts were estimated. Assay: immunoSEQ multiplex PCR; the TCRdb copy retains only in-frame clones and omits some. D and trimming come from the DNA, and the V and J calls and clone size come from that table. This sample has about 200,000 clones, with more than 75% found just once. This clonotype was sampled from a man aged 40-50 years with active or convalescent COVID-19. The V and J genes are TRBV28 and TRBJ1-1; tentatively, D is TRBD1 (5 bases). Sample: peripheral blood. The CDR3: CASTLGREESEAFF. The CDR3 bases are TGTGCCAGCACTTTAGGCAGGGAGGAATCTGAAGCTTTCTTT.